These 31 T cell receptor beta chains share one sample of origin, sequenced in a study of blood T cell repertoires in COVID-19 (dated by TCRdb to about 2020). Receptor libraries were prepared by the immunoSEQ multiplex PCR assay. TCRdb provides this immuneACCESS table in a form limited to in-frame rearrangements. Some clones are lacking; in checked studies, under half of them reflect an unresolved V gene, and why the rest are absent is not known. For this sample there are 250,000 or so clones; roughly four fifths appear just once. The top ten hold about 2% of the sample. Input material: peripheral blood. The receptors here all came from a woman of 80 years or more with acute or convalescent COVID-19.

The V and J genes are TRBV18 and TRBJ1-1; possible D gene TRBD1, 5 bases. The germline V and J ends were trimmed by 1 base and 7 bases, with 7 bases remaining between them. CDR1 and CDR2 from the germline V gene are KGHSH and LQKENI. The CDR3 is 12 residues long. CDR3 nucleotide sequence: TGTGCCAGCTCACCACTGCAGGGTGAAGCTTTCTTT. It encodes CASSPLQGEAFF.

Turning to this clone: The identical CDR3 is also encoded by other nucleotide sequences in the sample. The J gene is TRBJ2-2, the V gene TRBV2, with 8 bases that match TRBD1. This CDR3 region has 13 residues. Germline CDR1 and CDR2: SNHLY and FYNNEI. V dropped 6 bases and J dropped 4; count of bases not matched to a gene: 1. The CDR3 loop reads CASRGQGTGELFF. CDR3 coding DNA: TGTGCCAGCAGAGGACAGGGCACCGGGGAGCTGTTTTTT.

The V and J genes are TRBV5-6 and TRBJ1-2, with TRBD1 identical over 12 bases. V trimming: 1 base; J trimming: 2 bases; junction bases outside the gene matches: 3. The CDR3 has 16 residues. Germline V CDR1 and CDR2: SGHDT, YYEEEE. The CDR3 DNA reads TGTGCCAGCAGCTTGCCGGGACAGGGGGCGAACTATGGCTACACCTTC. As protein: CASSLPGQGANYGYTF.

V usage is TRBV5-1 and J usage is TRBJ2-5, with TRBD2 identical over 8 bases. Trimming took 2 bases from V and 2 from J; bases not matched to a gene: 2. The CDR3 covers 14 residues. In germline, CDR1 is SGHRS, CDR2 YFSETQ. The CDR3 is CASSFAGGQETQYF. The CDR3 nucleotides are TGCGCCAGCAGCTTCGCGGGAGGACAAGAGACCCAGTACTTC.

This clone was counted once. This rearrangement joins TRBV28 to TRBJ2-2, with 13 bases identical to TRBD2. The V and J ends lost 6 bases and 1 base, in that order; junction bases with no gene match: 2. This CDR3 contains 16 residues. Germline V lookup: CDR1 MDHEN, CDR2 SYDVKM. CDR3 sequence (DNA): TGTGCCAGCAGAACTAGCGGGAGGGGGAACACCGGGGAGCTGTTTTTT. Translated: CASRTSGRGNTGELFF.

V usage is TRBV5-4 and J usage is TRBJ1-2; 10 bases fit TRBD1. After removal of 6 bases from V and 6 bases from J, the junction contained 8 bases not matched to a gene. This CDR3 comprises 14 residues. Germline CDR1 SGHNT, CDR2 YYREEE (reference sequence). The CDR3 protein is CASNRDRGIDGYTF. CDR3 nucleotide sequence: TGTGCCAGCAACAGGGACAGGGGAATCGATGGCTACACCTTC. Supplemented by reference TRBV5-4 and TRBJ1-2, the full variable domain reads ETGVTQSPTHLIKTRGQQVTLRCSSQSGHNTVSWYQQALGQGPQFIFQYYREEENGRGNFPPRFSGLQFPNYSSELNVNALELDDSALYLCASNRDRGIDGYTFGSGTRLTVV.

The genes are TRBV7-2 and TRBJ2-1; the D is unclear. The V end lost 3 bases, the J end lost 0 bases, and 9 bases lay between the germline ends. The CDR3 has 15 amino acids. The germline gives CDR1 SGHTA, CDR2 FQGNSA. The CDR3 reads CASSFVPLSYNEQFF. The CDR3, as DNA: TGTGCCAGCAGCTTTGTTCCCCTCTCCTACAATGAGCAGTTCTTC.

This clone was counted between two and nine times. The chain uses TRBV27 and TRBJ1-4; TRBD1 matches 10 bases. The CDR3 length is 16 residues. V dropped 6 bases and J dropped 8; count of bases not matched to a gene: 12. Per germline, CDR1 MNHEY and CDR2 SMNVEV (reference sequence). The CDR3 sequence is CASRGAGTGEREKLFF. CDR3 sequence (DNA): TGTGCCAGCAGGGGAGCCGGGACAGGGGAGAGGGAAAAACTGTTTTTT.

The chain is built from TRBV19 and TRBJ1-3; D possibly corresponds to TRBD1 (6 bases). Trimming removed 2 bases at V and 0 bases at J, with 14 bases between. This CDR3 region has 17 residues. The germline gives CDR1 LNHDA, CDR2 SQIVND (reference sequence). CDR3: CASSIRQATRSGNTIYF. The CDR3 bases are TGTGCCAGTAGTATACGACAGGCCACACGCTCTGGAAACACCATATATTTT.

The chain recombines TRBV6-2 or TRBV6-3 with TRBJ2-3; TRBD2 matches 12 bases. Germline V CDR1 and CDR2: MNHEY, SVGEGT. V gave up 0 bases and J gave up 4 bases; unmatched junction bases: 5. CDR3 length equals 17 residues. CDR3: CASSYSASGRASDTQYF. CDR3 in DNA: TGTGCCAGCAGTTACTCCGCTAGCGGGAGGGCCTCAGATACGCAGTATTTT.

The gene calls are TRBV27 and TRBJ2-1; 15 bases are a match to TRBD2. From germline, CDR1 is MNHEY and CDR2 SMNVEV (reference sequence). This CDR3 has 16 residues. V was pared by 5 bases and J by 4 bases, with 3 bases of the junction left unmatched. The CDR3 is CASSGGTSGRYNEQFF. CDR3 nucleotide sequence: TGTGCCAGCAGTGGGGGGACTAGCGGGAGGTACAATGAGCAGTTCTTC.

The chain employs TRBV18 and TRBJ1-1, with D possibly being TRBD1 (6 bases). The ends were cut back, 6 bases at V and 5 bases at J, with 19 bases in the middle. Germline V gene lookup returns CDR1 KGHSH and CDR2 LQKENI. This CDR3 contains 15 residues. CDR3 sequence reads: CASSLSVGGRTEAFF. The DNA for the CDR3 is TGTGCCAGCTCCCTCTCGGTCGGGGGGCGTACTGAAGCTTTCTTT.

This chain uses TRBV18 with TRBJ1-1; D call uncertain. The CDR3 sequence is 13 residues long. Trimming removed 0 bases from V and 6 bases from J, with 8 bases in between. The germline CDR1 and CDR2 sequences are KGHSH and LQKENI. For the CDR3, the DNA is TGTGCCAGCTCACCACCTGCGCCTCCTGAAGCTTTCTTT. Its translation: CASSPPAPPEAFF.

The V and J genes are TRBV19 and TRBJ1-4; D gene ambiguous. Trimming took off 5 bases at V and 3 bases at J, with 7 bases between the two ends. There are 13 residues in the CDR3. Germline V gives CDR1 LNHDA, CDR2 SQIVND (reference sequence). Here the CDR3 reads CASSLRANEKLFF. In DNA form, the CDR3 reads TGTGCCAGTAGTTTACGAGCTAATGAAAAACTGTTTTTT. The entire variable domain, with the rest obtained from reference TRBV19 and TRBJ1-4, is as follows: DGGITQSPKYLFRKEGQNVTLSCEQNLNHDAMYWYRQDPGQGLRLIYYSQIVNDFQKGDIAEGYSVSREKKESFPLTVTSAQKNPTAFYLCASSLRANEKLFFGSGTQLSVL.

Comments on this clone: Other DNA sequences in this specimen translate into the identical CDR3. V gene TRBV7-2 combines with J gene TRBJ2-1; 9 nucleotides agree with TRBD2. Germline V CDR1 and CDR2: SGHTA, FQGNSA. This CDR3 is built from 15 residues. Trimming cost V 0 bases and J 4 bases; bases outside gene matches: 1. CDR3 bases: TGTGCCAGCAGCTTAGCTAGCGGGGGTTACAATGAGCAGTTCTTC. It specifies CASSLASGGYNEQFF.

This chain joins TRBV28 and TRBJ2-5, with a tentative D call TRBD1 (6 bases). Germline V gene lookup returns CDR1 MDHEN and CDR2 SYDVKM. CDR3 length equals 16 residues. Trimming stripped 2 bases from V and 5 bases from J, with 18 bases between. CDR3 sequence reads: CASSLRLVRGRETQYF. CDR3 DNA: TGTGCCAGCAGTTTAAGGCTAGTCAGGGGTAGGGAGACCCAGTACTTC.

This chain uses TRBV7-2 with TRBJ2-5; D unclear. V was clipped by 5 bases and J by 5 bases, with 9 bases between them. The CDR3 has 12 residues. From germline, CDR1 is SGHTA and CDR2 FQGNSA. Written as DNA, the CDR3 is TGTGCCAGCAGCGAAGTGGAGGAGACCCAGTACTTC. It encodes CASSEVEETQYF.

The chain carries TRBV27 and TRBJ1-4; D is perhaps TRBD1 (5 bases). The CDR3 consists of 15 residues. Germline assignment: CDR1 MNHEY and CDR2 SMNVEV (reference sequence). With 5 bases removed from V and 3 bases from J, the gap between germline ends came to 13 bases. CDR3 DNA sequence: TGTGCCAGCAGTCCCAGCCAGGGCGCTAATGAAAAACTGTTTTTT. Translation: CASSPSQGANEKLFF.

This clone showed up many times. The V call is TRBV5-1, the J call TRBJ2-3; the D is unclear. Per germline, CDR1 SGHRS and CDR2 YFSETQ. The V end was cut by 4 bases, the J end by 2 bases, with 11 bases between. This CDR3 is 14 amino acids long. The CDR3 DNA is TGCGCCAGCAGCCCTCTACAGACCACAGATACGCAGTATTTT. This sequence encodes CASSPLQTTDTQYF.

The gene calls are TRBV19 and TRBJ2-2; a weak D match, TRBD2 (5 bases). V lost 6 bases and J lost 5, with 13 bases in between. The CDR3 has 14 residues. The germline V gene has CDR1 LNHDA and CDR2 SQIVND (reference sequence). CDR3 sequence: CASRPLRDTGELFF. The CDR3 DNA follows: TGTGCCAGTAGACCTCTCCGGGATACCGGGGAGCTGTTTTTT.

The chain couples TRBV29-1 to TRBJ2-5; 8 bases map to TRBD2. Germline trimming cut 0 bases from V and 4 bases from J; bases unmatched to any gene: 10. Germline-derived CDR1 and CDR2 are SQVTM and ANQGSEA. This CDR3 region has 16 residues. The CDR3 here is CSVEDLRAGGLETQYF. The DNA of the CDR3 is TGCAGCGTTGAAGATCTAAGGGCGGGGGGCTTAGAGACCCAGTACTTC.

Written as DNA, the CDR3 is TGTGCCAGCAGTACGGGGGGTTCTGGGCGGGACACCATATATTTT. Its translation is CASSTGGSGRDTIYF. This chain connects TRBV6-5 to TRBJ1-3; perhaps TRBD1 as D (5 bases). This CDR3 contains 15 residues. V lost 5 bases to trimming and J lost 8 bases, with 19 bases between them. The germline V gene has CDR1 MNHEY and CDR2 SVGAGI.

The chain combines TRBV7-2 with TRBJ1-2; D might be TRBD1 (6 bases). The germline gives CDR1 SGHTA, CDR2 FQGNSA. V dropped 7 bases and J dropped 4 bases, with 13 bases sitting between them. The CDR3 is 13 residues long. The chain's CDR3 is CASIKTGPYGYTF. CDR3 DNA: TGTGCCAGCATCAAGACAGGTCCCTATGGCTACACCTTC. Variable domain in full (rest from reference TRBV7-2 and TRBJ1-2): GAGVSQSPSNKVTEKGKDVELRCDPISGHTALYWYRQSLGQGLEFLIYFQGNSAPDKSGLPSDRFSAERTGGSVSTLTIQRTQQEDSAVYLCASIKTGPYGYTFGSGTRLTVV.

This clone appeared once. CDR3 DNA sequence: TGTGCCAGCACCAGGGGGCTTACGAACACTGAAGCTTTCTTT. Protein product: CASTRGLTNTEAFF. V usage is TRBV6-5 and J usage is TRBJ1-1; 8 bases are a match to TRBD1. CDR1 MNHEY and CDR2 SVGAGI come from the germline V gene. J gave up 1 base and V 7 bases, and 5 bases lay outside the gene matches. The length of the CDR3 is 14 residues.

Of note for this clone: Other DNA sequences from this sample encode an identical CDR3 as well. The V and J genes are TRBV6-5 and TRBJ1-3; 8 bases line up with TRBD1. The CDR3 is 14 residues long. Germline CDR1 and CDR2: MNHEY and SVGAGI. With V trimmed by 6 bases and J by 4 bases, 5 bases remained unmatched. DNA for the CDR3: TGTGCCAGCAGATCGACAGGGGCGGGAAACACCATATATTTT. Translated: CASRSTGAGNTIYF.

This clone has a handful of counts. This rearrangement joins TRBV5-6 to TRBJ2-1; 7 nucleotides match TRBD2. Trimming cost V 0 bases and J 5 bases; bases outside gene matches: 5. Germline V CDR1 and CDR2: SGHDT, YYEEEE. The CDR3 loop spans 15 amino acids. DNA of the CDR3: TGTGCCAGCAGCTTGGCGGGGGGAGGGAACAATGAGCAGTTCTTC. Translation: CASSLAGGGNNEQFF.

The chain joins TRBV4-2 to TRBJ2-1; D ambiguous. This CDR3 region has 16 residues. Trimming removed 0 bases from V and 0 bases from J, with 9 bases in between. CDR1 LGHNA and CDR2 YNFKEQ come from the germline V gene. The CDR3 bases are TGTGCCAGCAGCCAAGATGTAACAAGCTCCTACAATGAGCAGTTCTTC. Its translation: CASSQDVTSSYNEQFF.

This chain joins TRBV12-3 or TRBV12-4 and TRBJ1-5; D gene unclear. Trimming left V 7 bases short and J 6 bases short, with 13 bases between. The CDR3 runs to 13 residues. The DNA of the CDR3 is TGTGCCAGCACCCCCGGGTTAGGTCAGCCCCAGCATTTT. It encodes CASTPGLGQPQHF.

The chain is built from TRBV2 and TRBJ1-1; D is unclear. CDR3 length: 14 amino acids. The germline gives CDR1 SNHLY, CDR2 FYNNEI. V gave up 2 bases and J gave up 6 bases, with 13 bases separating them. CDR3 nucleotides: TGTGCCAGCAGTGAATCCCCCCCCGAGGCTGAAGCTTTCTTT. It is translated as CASSESPPEAEAFF.

The CDR3 coding sequence is TGTGCCAGCAGCTTTTACGGCGCTGGGGGGGCGTTGGTGTTCTTC. Amino acids: CASSFYGAGGALVFF. The V and J genes are TRBV5-8 and TRBJ2-1, with TRBD2 as a possible D gene (7 bases). The CDR3 is 15 amino acids. Looked up from germline, CDR1 is SGHTS and CDR2 is YDEGEE. V dropped 2 bases and J dropped 15 bases, with 24 bases sitting between them.

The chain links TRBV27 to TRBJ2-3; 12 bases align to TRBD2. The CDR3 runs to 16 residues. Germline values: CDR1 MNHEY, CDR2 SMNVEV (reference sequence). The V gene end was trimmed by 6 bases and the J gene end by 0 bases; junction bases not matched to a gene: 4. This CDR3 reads CASSDLAGGSTDTQYF. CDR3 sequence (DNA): TGTGCCAGCAGCGATCTAGCGGGGGGGAGCACAGATACGCAGTATTTT.